The clone carrying this TCR beta chain was observed a handful of times. The antigen is not known. Primed by a sample-barcoded 5' primer and a J-beta primer mix, a second PCR proceeded for roughly 7 to 11 cycles. In TCRdb, the 5' RACE reads were re-called with MiXCR into one record per CDR3 protein. Of 750,000 to 950,000 distinct CDR3 sequences in the sample, around half are singletons; the top ten hold around 41%. This record comes from a study of blood T cells in healthy people across ages. Points from the study as a whole: Higher diversity and more naive CD4+ cells were features of long-lived donors, compared to aged donors.

Per sample, a minimum of 6.5 million PBMCs were isolated. CDR1 is KGHDR and CDR2 is SFDVKD in the germline V gene. CDR3 length: 15 amino acids. V trimming: 2 bases; J trimming: 2 bases; junction bases outside the gene matches: 5. The V and J genes are TRBV24-1 and TRBJ2-7; 7 nucleotides line up with TRBD2. What was sequenced was blood. This TCR was sampled from an elderly man in good health. The CDR3 region is CATSDSRERPYEQYF. DNA for the CDR3: TGTGCCACCAGTGATTCGCGGGAGCGACCCTACGAGCAGTACTTC.